These 3 T cell receptor beta chains were sequenced from one sample in a study of OX40 agonist ivuxolimab in advanced cancers. TCRdb's copy holds only in-frame clones and misses some; the assay was immunoSEQ multiplex PCR. The table has about 58,000 clones, roughly 80% seen once. Sequences were derived from CD4+ or CD8+ T cells sorted from blood, sampled in a trial of the OX40 agonist ivuxolimab. The receptors come from an adult with an advanced solid tumor such as melanoma, head and neck, liver or kidney cancer.

The CDR3 DNA sequence: TGTGCCAGCAGCGTAGAATGGGCTAGTACCTACAATGAGCAGTTCTTC. Translated: CASSVEWASTYNEQFF. The chain combines TRBV9 with TRBJ2-1, with no clear D. V was clipped by 0 bases and J by 2 bases, with 12 bases between them. This CDR3 has 16 amino acids. Germline CDR1 reads SGDLS; CDR2 reads YYNGEE.

A word on this clone: Other DNA sequences of this sample code for an identical CDR3. This chain joins TRBV28 and TRBJ2-1, with D perhaps matching TRBD2 (5 bases). CDR1 is MDHEN, CDR2 SYDVKM, per germline. Trimming removed 2 bases at V and 4 bases at J, with 9 bases between. This CDR3 has 14 amino acids. CDR3 amino acids: CASSLSGGYNEQFF. In DNA, the CDR3 is TGTGCCAGCAGTTTAAGTGGCGGGTACAATGAGCAGTTCTTC. Filled out from reference TRBV28 and TRBJ2-1, the complete variable domain reads DVKVTQSSRYLVKRTGEKVFLECVQDMDHENMFWYRQDPGLGLRLIYFSYDVKMKEKGDIPEGYSVSREKKERFSLILESASTNQTSMYLCASSLSGGYNEQFFGPGTRLTVL.

The rearrangement uses TRBV6-6 and TRBJ1-2; D unclear. The CDR3 totals 14 residues. From germline, CDR1 is MNHNY and CDR2 SVGAGI (reference sequence). V was clipped by 6 bases and J by 0 bases, with 11 bases between them. CDR3 sequence: CASRLGSPNYGYTF. In DNA form, the CDR3 reads TGTGCCAGCAGACTCGGTTCCCCTAACTATGGCTACACCTTC.